The TCR beta chain described here comes from a study of shared clonotypes between healthy human individuals. Germline V gene sequence: CDR1 SNHLY, CDR2 FYNNEI. Trimming left V 8 bases short and J 7 bases short, with 11 bases between. CDR3 size: 11 residues. The repertoire was sequenced with immunoSEQ multiplex PCR; TCRdb's copy has only in-frame clones and lacks some. Here the sample spans over 850,000 clones, more than 75% being singletons. Sequences were obtained from memory CD4+ T cells from PBMCs. Specified subset: CD45RA-negative fraction. The sequence was obtained from a man aged 18 to 29 in good health. Some clones in this sample may be carry-over from other donors' samples. The chain recombines TRBV2 with TRBJ1-2, with TRBD1 as a possible D gene (5 bases). Here the CDR3 DNA reads TGTGCCAGCCGCGGGGACGCTGGCTACACCTTC. This encodes CASRGDAGYTF.